This TCR beta chain was identified in a study of Tregs in tolerant kidney transplant recipients. Germline V gene lookup returns CDR1 MNHNS and CDR2 SASEGT. The ends lost 11 bases at V and 5 bases at J; junction bases unmatched: 9. The CDR3 is 14 residues long. The method was immunoSEQ multiplex PCR; TCRdb's version includes in-frame clones alone and lacks a portion of them. The sample lists over 50,000 clones, 80% to 90% occurring once. An overnight rest at 37°C with approximately 180 IU/ml IL-2 preceded regulatory T cell sorting from thawed PBMCs. This sequence was found in a human donor who received a combined kidney and bone marrow transplant. The specimen was Tregs from blood, collected before the transplant. V gene TRBV6-1 combines with J gene TRBJ1-6, with 7 bases matching TRBD1. In DNA, the CDR3 is TGTGCCGGGACTCGGGACAGCCATAATTCACCCCTCCACTTT. It specifies CAGTRDSHNSPLHF.